Listed below are T cell receptor beta chains from one sample, sequenced in a study of cytomegalovirus exposure and HLA in healthy donors. Sequenced by immunoSEQ multiplex PCR; TCRdb stores in-frame clones only, minus some. In the table there are 150,000 to 200,000 clones, around 80% of which are singletons. The sequenced material came from PBMCs. These receptors were collected from a woman in her 30s in good health and CMV-seropositive. The CDR3 runs from the conserved cysteine through the conserved F or W.

j_call | v_call | cdr3_aa
TRBJ2-1 | TRBV5-1 | CASSLEGLAGNEQFF
TRBJ1-6 | TRBV4-3 | CASSQESGGRASPLHF
TRBJ1-4 | TRBV6-5 | CASSYSKQGREKLFF
TRBJ1-6 | TRBV6-5 | CASRQGIRNSPLHF
TRBJ1-2 | TRBV9 | CASSLRQGGYGYTF
TRBJ1-2 | TRBV7-6 | CASSLVPRDGYTF
TRBJ1-2 | TRBV4-3 | CASSQDAGYYGYTF
TRBJ1-1 | TRBV19 | CASSPQGMNTEAFF
TRBJ2-6 | TRBV28 | CASSLLPLPGTGANVLTF
TRBJ2-2 | TRBV5-1 | CASSREGREGTGELFF
TRBJ1-1 | TRBV5-4 | CASSLAKVKGMNTEAFF
TRBJ1-1 | TRBV5-1 | CASSDRGLGDTEAFF
TRBJ1-1 | TRBV30 | CAWMDRVDTEAFF
TRBJ1-2 | TRBV28 | CASRLGQYGYTF
TRBJ1-1 | TRBV7-9 | CASIQWSSNTEAFF
TRBJ2-7 | TRBV7-2 | CASSLGQGAYEQYF
TRBJ1-5 | TRBV30 | CAWSVGQGAQPQHF
TRBJ2-7 | TRBV7-9 | CASSSTTSPGTGGPYEQYF
TRBJ1-5 | TRBV6-5 | CASSPSLIGNQPQHF
TRBJ2-7 | TRBV30 | CAWNSDGGRRYF
TRBJ1-4 | TRBV5-1 | CASSRRTVNEKLFF
TRBJ2-7 | TRBV4-1 | CASSQDGLSRQYF
TRBJ1-2 | TRBV10-3 | CAISEIGQGAGGYTF
TRBJ1-4 | TRBV5-1 | CASSPREGSSEKLFF
TRBJ2-1 | TRBV27 | CASSSTGTEIYNEQFF
TRBJ1-2 | TRBV7-8 | CASSLGGLGGYTF
TRBJ2-5 | TRBV4-3 | CASSTGAGAHQETQYF
TRBJ2-5 | TRBV29-1 | CSVESRQQETQYF
TRBJ2-7 | TRBV29-1 | CSVETGIHEQYF
TRBJ1-5 | TRBV2 | CASSVGTGVDQPQHF
TRBJ1-1 | TRBV7-2 | CASSFGRDNEAFF
TRBJ1-5 | TRBV27 | CASSFNRDRDQPQHF
TRBJ2-3 | TRBV2 | CASSEGQGGTDTQYF
TRBJ2-6 | TRBV4-3 | CASSQSSGRISGANVLTF